The T cell receptor (beta chain) under discussion was sequenced for a study of cytomegalovirus exposure and HLA in healthy donors. This clone occurred a few times. The CDR3 has 17 amino acids. The germline V gene encodes CDR1 SGDLS and CDR2 YYNGEE. The junction had 17 bases not matched to a gene; V was cut back by 3 bases and J by 8 bases. The primer mix had 60 Vbeta and 13 Jbeta primers. The protocol was immunoSEQ multiplex PCR, while the TCRdb copy is restricted to in-frame clones and leaves out a portion. The data show about 140,000 clones, 61% seen once. The chain combines TRBV9 with TRBJ1-1, with 9 nucleotides matching TRBD1. This TCR was sampled from a male donor in good health and CMV-seronegative. Sequencing was done on a sample of PBMCs. The CDR3 bases are TGTGCCAGCAGCGAAACCGTGTTACCTACAGGGGGCGGAGAAGCTTTCTTT. The encoded protein is CASSETVLPTGGGEAFF.